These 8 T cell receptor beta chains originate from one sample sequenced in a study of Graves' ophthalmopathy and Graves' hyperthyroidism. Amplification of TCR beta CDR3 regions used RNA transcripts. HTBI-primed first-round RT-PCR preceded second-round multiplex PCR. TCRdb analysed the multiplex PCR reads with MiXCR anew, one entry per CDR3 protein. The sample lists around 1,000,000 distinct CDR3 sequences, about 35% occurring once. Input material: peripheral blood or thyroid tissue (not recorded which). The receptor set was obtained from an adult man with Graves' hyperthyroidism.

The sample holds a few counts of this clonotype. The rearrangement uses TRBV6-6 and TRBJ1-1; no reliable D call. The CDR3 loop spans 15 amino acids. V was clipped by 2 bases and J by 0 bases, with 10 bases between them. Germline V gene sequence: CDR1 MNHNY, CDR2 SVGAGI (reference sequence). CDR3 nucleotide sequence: TGTGCCAGCAGTTACAGAATTACTATGAACACTGAAGCTTTCTTT. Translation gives CASSYRITMNTEAFF.

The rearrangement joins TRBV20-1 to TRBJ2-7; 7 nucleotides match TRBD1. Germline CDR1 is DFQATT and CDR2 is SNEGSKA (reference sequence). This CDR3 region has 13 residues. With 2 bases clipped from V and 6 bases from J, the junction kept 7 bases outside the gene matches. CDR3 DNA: TGCAGTGCTAGAAAGACAGGGAACTTCGAGCAGTACTTC. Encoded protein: CSARKTGNFEQYF.

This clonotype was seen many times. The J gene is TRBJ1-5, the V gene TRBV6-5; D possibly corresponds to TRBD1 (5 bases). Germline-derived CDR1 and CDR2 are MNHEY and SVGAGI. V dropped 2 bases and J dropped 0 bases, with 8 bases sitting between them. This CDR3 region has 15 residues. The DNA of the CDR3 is TGTGCCAGCAGTTACGACAGTAATAGCAATCAGCCCCAGCATTTT. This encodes CASSYDSNSNQPQHF.

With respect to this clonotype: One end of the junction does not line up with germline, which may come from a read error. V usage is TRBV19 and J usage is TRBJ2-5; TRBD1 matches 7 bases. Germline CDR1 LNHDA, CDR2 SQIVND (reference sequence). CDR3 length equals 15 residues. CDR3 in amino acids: CVSSGRDSYQETQYF. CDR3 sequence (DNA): TGTGTCAGTAGTGGACGGGACAGCTACCAAGAGACCCAGTACTTC.

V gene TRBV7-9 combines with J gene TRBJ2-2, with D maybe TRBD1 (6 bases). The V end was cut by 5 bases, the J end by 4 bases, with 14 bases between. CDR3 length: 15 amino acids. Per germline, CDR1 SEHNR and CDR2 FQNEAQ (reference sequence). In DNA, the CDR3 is TGTGCCAGCAGCCTACAGGCAGGGGCCACCGGGGAGCTGTTTTTT. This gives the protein CASSLQAGATGELFF.

The CDR3 DNA reads as TGTGCCAGCAGCTTAGAGGGACCTTCTTGGTACGAGCAAGACTACGAGCAGTACTTC. It codes for CASSLEGPSWYEQDYEQYF. The chain links TRBV11-2 to TRBJ2-7; D could derive from TRBD1 or TRBD2 (5 bases each). Trimming pared 0 bases from V and 3 bases from J, leaving 24 bases between. This CDR3 region has 19 residues. Germline CDR1 reads SGHAT; CDR2 reads FQNNGV.

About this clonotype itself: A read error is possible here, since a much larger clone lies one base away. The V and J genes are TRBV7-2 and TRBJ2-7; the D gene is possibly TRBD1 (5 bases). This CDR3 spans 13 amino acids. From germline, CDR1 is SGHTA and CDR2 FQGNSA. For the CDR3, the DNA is TGTGCCAGCAGCTCCGGACACTACTACGAGCAGCACTTC. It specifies CASSSGHYYEQHF. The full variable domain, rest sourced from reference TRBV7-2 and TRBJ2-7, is GAGVSQSPSNKVTEKGKDVELRCDPISGHTALYWYRQSLGQGLEFLIYFQGNSAPDKSGLPSDRFSAERTGGSVSTLTIQRTQQEDSAVYLCASSSGHYYEQHFGPGTRLTVT.

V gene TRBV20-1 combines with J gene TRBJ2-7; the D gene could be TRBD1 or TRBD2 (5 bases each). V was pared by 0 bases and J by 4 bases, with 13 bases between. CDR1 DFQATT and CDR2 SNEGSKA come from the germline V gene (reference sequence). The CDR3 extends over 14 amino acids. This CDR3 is CSARDYRDLYEQYF. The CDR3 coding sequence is TGCAGTGCTAGAGATTACCGGGACCTTTACGAGCAGTACTTC.